The 28 T cell receptor beta chains below were found in one sample sequenced in a study of spatial heterogeneity in lung cancer (dated by TCRdb to about 2019). The sample's time point label, decoded: blood at routine non-recurrence follow-up after resection. Libraries were constructed by 5' RACE. This sample was sequenced with a NextSeq 500. TCRdb passed the public sequencing reads through fastp at Q25 and MiXCR, retaining productive beta sequences. Rows with a matching CDR3 protein are joined into one entry that keeps the most common DNA and genes. Counted in this sample were approximately 12,000 distinct CDR3 sequences; around 10% of them appeared once. The ten largest clonotypes hold roughly a third of the sample. Sample: PBMCs, taken at follow-up. The receptors here all came from a female donor with early-stage non-small cell lung cancer.

This clonotype showed up many times. This chain joins TRBV7-2 and TRBJ2-1, with 9 bases fitting TRBD2. V was pared by 5 bases and J by 3 bases, with 5 bases of the junction left unmatched. This CDR3 region has 15 residues. Per the germline V gene, CDR1 is SGHTA and CDR2 is FQGNSA. The CDR3 DNA is TGTGCCAGCAGCCCTCGCGGGGGGGGCTACAATGAGCAGTTCTTC. It is translated as CASSPRGGGYNEQFF. Complete variable domain (other parts from reference TRBV7-2 and TRBJ2-1): GAGVSQSPSNKVTEKGKDVELRCDPISGHTALYWYRQSLGQGLEFLIYFQGNSAPDKSGLPSDRFSAERTGGSVSTLTIQRTQQEDSAVYLCASSPRGGGYNEQFFGPGTRLTVL.

This clonotype was seen ten or more times. CDR3 region: CASSLTFTGELFF. CDR3 nucleotides: TGTGCCAGCAGTTTAACTTTCACCGGGGAGCTGTTTTTT. The V and J genes are TRBV12-3 or TRBV12-4 and TRBJ2-2; D unresolved. V lost 2 bases to trimming and J lost 4 bases, with 5 bases between them. This CDR3 region has 13 residues.

This clonotype showed up many times. The genes are TRBV5-1 and TRBJ2-1, with 9 bases lining up with TRBD2. The germline V gene encodes CDR1 SGHRS and CDR2 YFSETQ. V dropped 2 bases and J dropped 4; count of bases not matched to a gene: 7. This CDR3 spans 16 amino acids. CDR3 DNA: TGCGCCAGCAGCTTTTTGGAGACTAGCGGATACAATGAGCAGTTCTTC. Translated, it gives CASSFLETSGYNEQFF.

Sample share makes this clonotype medium-sized. The J gene is TRBJ2-1, the V gene TRBV7-8; 12 bases line up with TRBD2. The J segment lost 9 bases and the V segment lost 2 bases, leaving 11 bases of the junction unmatched. Germline CDR1 reads SGHVS; CDR2 reads FQNEAQ. The CDR3 sequence is 17 residues long. The CDR3 is CASSLRTSGMVNVEQFF. In DNA form, the CDR3 reads TGTGCCAGCAGCTTAAGGACTAGCGGGATGGTAAATGTTGAGCAGTTCTTC.

This clonotype was recorded at least ten times. V usage is TRBV7-8 and J usage is TRBJ2-7; D not resolved. V was cut by 1 base and J by 5 bases, with 12 bases left in between. Germline V gene lookup returns CDR1 SGHVS and CDR2 FQNEAQ. This CDR3 region has 14 residues. The CDR3 region has the DNA TGTGCCAGCAGCTTAGGACGCAGGAATAACGAGCAGTACTTC. This gives the protein CASSLGRRNNEQYF. The variable domain in full, with the rest retrieved from reference TRBV7-8 and TRBJ2-7, is GAGVSQSPRYKVAKRGQDVALRCDPISGHVSLFWYQQALGQGPEFLTYFQNEAQLDKSGLPSDRFFAERPEGSVSTLKIQRTQQEDSAVYLCASSLGRRNNEQYFGPGTRLTVT.

This clonotype was recorded at least ten times. The chain employs TRBV7-8 and TRBJ2-2, with TRBD1 identical over 11 bases. Germline loops: CDR1 SGHVS, CDR2 FQNEAQ. V shed 5 bases, J shed 8 bases, and the junction held 19 bases outside the gene matches. The CDR3 sequence is 19 residues long. The chain's CDR3 is CASSRNPGTGGRRVGELFF. The DNA for the CDR3 is TGTGCCAGCAGCCGCAACCCCGGGACAGGGGGTAGGCGCGTGGGGGAGCTGTTTTTT.

This clonotype was counted many times. The chain has TRBV6-1 and TRBJ2-1, with TRBD2 matching over 7 bases. The CDR3 length is 17 residues. In germline, CDR1 is MNHNS, CDR2 SASEGT. V shed 1 base and J 2 bases; nucleotides not matched to a gene: 8. CDR3 in amino acids: CASSEGNAGDPYNEQFF. The CDR3, as DNA: TGTGCCAGCAGTGAAGGGAATGCGGGAGACCCCTACAATGAGCAGTTCTTC.

This clonotype was seen at least ten times. This chain links TRBV27 with TRBJ1-2; 7 positions match TRBD1. Germline trimming cut 7 bases from V and 0 bases from J; bases unmatched to any gene: 8. Germline V lookup: CDR1 MNHEY, CDR2 SMNVEV (reference sequence). The CDR3 spans 15 residues. The CDR3 DNA sequence: TGTGCCAGCACCCCCAGGGGGTTTGCTAACTATGGCTACACCTTC. It translates to CASTPRGFANYGYTF.

This clonotype was counted at least ten times. The V call is TRBV5-3, the J call TRBJ2-1; TRBD2 matches at 9 bases. TRBV5-3 belongs to the ORF category, with a function that is uncertain. The CDR3 sequence is 18 residues long. V shed 1 base and J 5 bases; nucleotides not matched to a gene: 13. The CDR3 is CARSLRAGGPGSNNEQFF. CDR3 DNA sequence: TGTGCCAGAAGCTTGCGGGCGGGAGGGCCTGGTTCAAACAATGAGCAGTTCTTC.

This clonotype was recorded at least ten times. This chain connects TRBV20-1 to TRBJ2-1; TRBD1 aligns across 11 bases. Germline-derived CDR1 and CDR2 are DFQATT and SNEGSKA (reference sequence). After removal of 2 bases from V and 7 bases from J, the junction contained 4 bases not matched to a gene. The CDR3 covers 14 residues. CDR3 sequence (DNA): TGCAGTGCTAGACCGGGACAGGGGGTAAATGAGCAGTTCTTC. Its translation is CSARPGQGVNEQFF.

The table lists this clonotype with many counts. This sequence joins TRBV7-9 and TRBJ1-1, with D possibly being TRBD1 (5 bases). The V gene's germline CDR1 is SEHNR and CDR2 FQNEAQ (reference sequence). V shed 1 base and J shed 3 bases, with 6 bases lying between them. The CDR3 runs 13 residues. CDR3: CASSLGGDTEAFF. The CDR3 DNA reads as TGTGCCAGCAGCTTAGGAGGGGACACTGAAGCTTTCTTT. Full variable domain (rest looked up from reference TRBV7-9 and TRBJ1-1): DTGVSQNPRHKITKRGQNVTFRCDPISEHNRLYWYRQTLGQGPEFLTYFQNEAQLEKSRLLSDRFSAERPKGSFSTLEIQRTEQGDSAMYLCASSLGGDTEAFFGQGTRLTVV.

Here the CDR3 reads CASSYDWSSYNEQFF. The CDR3 DNA reads TGTGCCAGCAGTTACGACTGGAGCTCCTACAATGAGCAGTTCTTC. The genes are TRBV6-5 and TRBJ2-1; D is uncertain. Germline CDR1 is MNHEY and CDR2 is SVGAGI. CDR3 length: 15 amino acids. The V gene lost 2 bases and the J gene lost 0 bases, with 8 bases spanning the gap.

Ten or more counts support this clonotype. V and J are TRBV13 and TRBJ2-3; 10 bases fit TRBD2. Per the germline V gene, CDR1 is PRHDT and CDR2 is FYEKMQ (reference sequence). The CDR3 loop spans 13 amino acids. The V segment lost 5 bases and the J segment 6 bases; nucleotides outside the gene matches: 2. The CDR3 spells CASSASGSDTQYF. For the CDR3, the DNA is TGTGCCAGCAGCGCTAGCGGGAGTGATACGCAGTATTTT. Drawing the rest from reference TRBV13 and TRBJ2-3, the complete variable domain is AAGVIQSPRHLIKEKRETATLKCYPIPRHDTVYWYQQGPGQDPQFLISFYEKMQSDKGSIPDRFSAQQFSDYHSELNMSSLELGDSALYFCASSASGSDTQYFGPGTRLTVL.

This clonotype was counted at least ten times. The chain joins TRBV20-1 to TRBJ1-5; 10 bases fit TRBD1. Germline loops: CDR1 DFQATT, CDR2 SNEGSKA (reference sequence). The CDR3 has 13 amino acids. The CDR3 DNA is TGCAGGGCCGGGACAGGGGGCAATCAGCCCCAGCATTTT. It translates to CRAGTGGNQPQHF.

This clonotype was recorded many times. This CDR3 is CASSFRAGGPGEQFF. The CDR3 bases are TGTGCCAGCAGCTTTCGAGCGGGGGGGCCGGGTGAGCAGTTCTTC. J is TRBJ2-1 and V is TRBV11-2; 10 nucleotides match TRBD2. In germline, CDR1 is SGHAT, CDR2 FQNNGV. The trim removed 3 bases at V and 9 bases at J, leaving 8 bases unmatched. This CDR3 is 15 amino acids long.

This clonotype was counted at least ten times. The chain uses TRBV20-1 and TRBJ1-2, with a tentative D call TRBD1 (5 bases). In germline, CDR1 is DFQATT, CDR2 SNEGSKA (reference sequence). V lost 0 bases to trimming and J lost 1 base, with 12 bases between them. The length of the CDR3 is 15 residues. CDR3 sequence reads: CSARDVRDVNYGYTF. CDR3 DNA: TGCAGTGCTAGAGATGTGCGGGACGTTAACTATGGCTACACCTTC.

This clonotype was recorded at least ten times. The CDR3 DNA reads TGTGCCAGCAGCTCCTACGGAACCGGGGAGCTGTTTTTT. This encodes CASSSYGTGELFF. The V gene is TRBV7-3, the J gene TRBJ2-2, with no clear D. V lost 4 bases, J lost 5 bases, and 8 bases lay in between. There are 13 residues in the CDR3. From germline, CDR1 is SGHTA and CDR2 FQGTGA.

This clonotype has ten or more counts. This sequence joins TRBV29-1 and TRBJ2-2; TRBD1 matches at 7 bases. V lost 6 bases and J lost 0; bases outside the gene matches: 1. The CDR3 runs 13 residues. Germline V CDR1 and CDR2: SQVTM, ANQGSEA. CDR3 nucleotide sequence: TGCAGCGTGGGACAGACGAACACCGGGGAGCTGTTTTTT. It is translated as CSVGQTNTGELFF.

This clonotype was seen many times. The chain recombines TRBV27 with TRBJ2-5; D possibly corresponds to TRBD1 (5 bases). The CDR3 extends over 15 amino acids. Trimming shortened V by 6 bases and J by 8 bases, and 22 bases separated the two germline ends. Germline lookup yields CDR1 MNHEY and CDR2 SMNVEV (reference sequence). The CDR3 here is CASREYGAVSDTQYF. The DNA of the CDR3 is TGTGCCAGCAGAGAATATGGGGCAGTCTCAGACACCCAGTACTTC.

This clonotype was detected many times. This chain connects TRBV29-1 to TRBJ1-1; D not certain. V lost 4 bases to trimming and J lost 0 bases, with 6 bases between them. The length of the CDR3 is 12 residues. Germline V CDR1 and CDR2: SQVTM, ANQGSEA. The CDR3 region is CSVVDVNTEAFF. The CDR3 nucleotides read TGCAGCGTTGTCGACGTGAACACTGAAGCTTTCTTT.

The gene calls are TRBV4-3 and TRBJ2-3; TRBD2 agrees at 12 bases. The trim removed 4 bases at V and 4 bases at J, leaving 9 bases unmatched. Germline V gives CDR1 LGHNA, CDR2 YSLEER. This CDR3 is built from 17 residues. The CDR3: CASSPTRTSGIPDTQYF. The CDR3 coding sequence is TGCGCCAGCAGCCCAACCCGGACTAGCGGGATTCCAGATACGCAGTATTTT.

This clonotype was seen at least ten times. The V gene is TRBV23-1, the J gene TRBJ2-7, with TRBD2 as a possible D gene (6 bases). TRBV23-1 has ORF status, its function being uncertain. CDR3 length: 15 amino acids. Deletions cut 6 bases from V and 7 bases from J, with 22 bases between. CDR3: CASSHRREQTIEQYF. DNA of the CDR3: TGCGCCAGCAGCCACCGACGGGAGCAGACTATAGAGCAGTACTTC.

As regards this clonotype: This sequence may be a read error, since a much larger clone differs from it by one base. This chain connects TRBV5-1 to TRBJ1-5; no clear D. There are 15 residues in the CDR3. Germline CDR1 SGHRS, CDR2 YFSETQ. The CDR3 DNA reads as TGCGCCAACAGCACTGACGGTCAGCTCAATCAGCCCCAGCATTTT. Protein sequence: CANSTDGQLNQPQHF.

This chain connects TRBV24-1 to TRBJ2-3; 7 bases are shared with TRBD2. This CDR3 comprises 14 residues. Germline trimming cut 9 bases from V and 5 bases from J; bases unmatched to any gene: 10. Germline values: CDR1 KGHDR, CDR2 SFDVKD. CDR3 loop: CATYSGEAGDTQYF. DNA for the CDR3: TGTGCCACCTACAGCGGGGAGGCGGGAGATACGCAGTATTTT.

This clonotype was counted ten times or more. The CDR3: CASRSIRGSQETQYF. In DNA form, the CDR3 reads TGTGCCAGCAGAAGCATAAGGGGATCTCAAGAGACCCAGTACTTC. V usage is TRBV11-2 and J usage is TRBJ2-5; a possible D gene is TRBD1 (5 bases). The V gene lost 6 bases and the J gene lost 2 bases, with 16 bases spanning the gap. CDR1 is SGHAT and CDR2 is FQNNGV in the germline V gene. This CDR3 contains 15 residues.

This clonotype showed up many times. This chain uses TRBV6-2 or TRBV6-3 with TRBJ2-1; 12 nucleotides match TRBD2. CDR1 and CDR2 (germline): MNHEY, SVGEGT. Trimming took 6 bases from V and 4 from J; bases not matched to a gene: 7. The CDR3 is 16 residues long. The CDR3 protein is CASSRLAGETYNEQFF. The CDR3 nucleotides are TGTGCCAGCAGCCGACTAGCGGGAGAGACGTACAATGAGCAGTTCTTC.

This clonotype was observed many times. V gene TRBV7-2 combines with J gene TRBJ2-3; D remains ambiguous. Trimming removed 6 bases from V and 8 bases from J, with 24 bases in between. CDR1 and CDR2 (germline): SGHTA, FQGNSA. There are 16 residues in the CDR3. CDR3 sequence (DNA): TGTGCCAGCAGAGCCGAAGCAACCCGTATTGGAGCTACGCAGTATTTT. This codes for CASRAEATRIGATQYF.

This clonotype has a handful of counts. The J gene is TRBJ2-3, the V gene TRBV28; D not resolved. Deletions cut 6 bases from V and 8 bases from J, with 12 bases between. The CDR3 has 12 residues. Germline values: CDR1 MDHEN, CDR2 SYDVKM. In DNA, the CDR3 is TGTGCCAGCAGCCTCTGGGATGCTACGCAGTATTTT. Protein: CASSLWDATQYF.